This TCR beta chain was captured in a study of T cells in Graves' hyperthyroidism and ophthalmopathy. Researchers amplified the TCR beta CDR3 regions from RNA transcripts. An initial round of RT-PCR targeting the TCR CDR3 relied on the HTBI primer set. TCRdb processed the multiplex PCR reads anew with MiXCR; each CDR3 protein has one entry. The repertoire holds about 640,000 distinct CDR3 sequences, with about a fifth as singletons. The ends lost 4 bases at V and 3 bases at J; junction bases unmatched: 12. The CDR3 contains 16 residues. Germline loops: CDR1 SGHTA, CDR2 FQGNSA. Sequencing was performed on blood. The chain carries TRBV7-2 and TRBJ2-7; 7 bases line up with TRBD2. The sequence was collected from a man aged 25-40 years with Graves' ophthalmopathy. The CDR3, as DNA: TGTGCCAGCAGCTCTAGCGGTACAGGTTTCCGCTACGAGCAGTACTTC. Residues: CASSSSGTGFRYEQYF.